Presented here are 23 T cell receptor beta chains from one specimen sequenced in a study of blood T cell repertoires in COVID-19. Only in-frame clones appear in the TCRdb table, and some are missing; sequencing was by immunoSEQ multiplex PCR. The sample holds roughly 220,000 clones, under 90% seen once. The sequenced sample consisted of peripheral blood. These receptors came from a man younger than 40 with active or convalescent COVID-19.

The chain couples TRBV5-1 to TRBJ2-1, with D possibly being TRBD1 (6 bases). Trimming pared 6 bases from V and 2 bases from J, leaving 12 bases between. The CDR3 length is 14 residues. The V gene's germline CDR1 is SGHRS and CDR2 YFSETQ. The chain's CDR3 is CASTRQEAYNEQFF. CDR3 DNA sequence: TGCGCCAGCACCCGACAGGAAGCCTACAATGAGCAGTTCTTC.

This sequence joins TRBV5-4 and TRBJ1-6; no clear D. V was shortened by 4 bases and J by 6 bases, with 8 bases between the two germline ends. Germline V gives CDR1 SGHNT, CDR2 YYREEE (reference sequence). The CDR3 extends over 13 amino acids. The CDR3 nucleotides are TGTGCCAGCAGCGAACAGACTAATTCACCCCTCCACTTT. It is translated as CASSEQTNSPLHF.

This clone came up once. V usage is TRBV19 and J usage is TRBJ2-7; perhaps TRBD2 as D (6 bases). V was clipped by 7 bases and J by 2 bases, with 21 bases between them. The CDR3 has 16 amino acids. Germline assignment: CDR1 LNHDA and CDR2 SQIVND (reference sequence). The CDR3 nucleotides read TGTGCCAGTAAACCGGGAGCGGGCGCCAACACCTACGAGCAGTACTTC. Its protein is CASKPGAGANTYEQYF.

This clone turned up a few times. The rearrangement joins TRBV10-1 to TRBJ2-2; TRBD2 aligns across 8 bases. The ends lost 7 bases at V and 7 bases at J; junction bases unmatched: 14. Germline V gives CDR1 WNHNN, CDR2 SYGVQD (reference sequence). This CDR3 spans 16 amino acids. The CDR3 region has the DNA TGCGCCAGCACGTGTTTTAGCGGGAAATACATCGGGGAGCTGTTTTTT. Protein sequence: CASTCFSGKYIGELFF.

The rearrangement uses TRBV19 and TRBJ2-1; D call uncertain. CDR1 and CDR2 from the germline V gene are LNHDA and SQIVND (reference sequence). This CDR3 is built from 14 residues. Trimming pared 7 bases from V and 9 bases from J, leaving 19 bases between. The CDR3 coding sequence is TGTGCCAGTAACCCCAGAGGTCCATTACGTGAGCAGTTCTTC. Its translation is CASNPRGPLREQFF. The full variable domain, its missing parts supplied by reference TRBV19 and TRBJ2-1, is DGGITQSPKYLFRKEGQNVTLSCEQNLNHDAMYWYRQDPGQGLRLIYYSQIVNDFQKGDIAEGYSVSREKKESFPLTVTSAQKNPTAFYLCASNPRGPLREQFFGPGTRLTVL.

This chain links TRBV30 with TRBJ2-5; D may be TRBD1 (7 bases). The CDR3 spans 13 residues. V lost 4 bases and J 2 bases, leaving 11 bases between the germline ends. Germline CDR1 is GTSNPN and CDR2 is SVGIG (reference sequence). The CDR3 bases are TGTGCCTGGACAGGGGGGATGCAAGAGACCCAGTACTTC. This translates into CAWTGGMQETQYF. Full variable domain (rest looked up from reference TRBV30 and TRBJ2-5): SQTIHQWPATLVQPVGSPLSLECTVEGTSNPNLYWYRQAAGRGLQLLFYSVGIGQISSEVPQNLSASRPQDRQFILSSKKLLLSDSGFYLCAWTGGMQETQYFGPGTRLLVL.

The V gene is TRBV13, the J gene TRBJ2-5; TRBD2 matches at 7 bases. The germline gives CDR1 PRHDT, CDR2 FYEKMQ (reference sequence). V shed 5 bases, J shed 6 bases, and the junction held 18 bases outside the gene matches. CDR3 length equals 17 residues. Written as DNA, the CDR3 is TGTGCCAGCAGCGAACGAGACCCCGGGACTACCGGGAAGACCCAGTACTTC. Its protein is CASSERDPGTTGKTQYF.

The V gene is TRBV27, the J gene TRBJ1-6; 7 bases align to TRBD1. Trimming cost V 5 bases and J 8 bases; bases outside gene matches: 9. The CDR3 sequence is 15 residues long. CDR1 and CDR2 from the germline V gene are MNHEY and SMNVEV (reference sequence). The CDR3 sequence: CASSVGQREDSPLHF. CDR3 bases: TGTGCCAGCAGTGTGGGACAGCGCGAGGATTCACCCCTCCACTTT.

The genes are TRBV10-3 and TRBJ2-7, with D tentatively TRBD2 (6 bases). The CDR3 totals 12 residues. The ends were cut back, 5 bases at V and 2 bases at J, with 7 bases in the middle. Germline CDR1 reads ENHRY; CDR2 reads SYGVKD. The CDR3 reads CAISSGAYEQYF. In nucleotides, the CDR3 is TGTGCCATCAGTTCGGGGGCCTACGAGCAGTACTTC.

The chain has TRBV6-5 and TRBJ2-5, with a possible D match to TRBD1 (6 bases). The CDR3 has 14 residues. V was cut by 1 base and J by 5 bases, with 11 bases left in between. The germline gives CDR1 MNHEY, CDR2 SVGAGI. CDR3 residues: CASSYYGGQETQYF. The CDR3 DNA reads as TGTGCCAGCAGTTACTATGGGGGCCAGGAGACCCAGTACTTC.

The chain couples TRBV9 to TRBJ2-7, with D possibly matching TRBD1 (7 bases). The V end lost 0 bases, the J end lost 5 bases, and 12 bases lay between the germline ends. The germline V gene has CDR1 SGDLS and CDR2 YYNGEE. There are 14 residues in the CDR3. The CDR3 loop reads CASSVGRGLNEQYF. DNA for the CDR3: TGTGCCAGCAGCGTAGGGAGGGGGCTGAACGAGCAGTACTTC.

The chain uses TRBV5-6 and TRBJ1-2, with TRBD1 matching 11 bases. V lost 7 bases and J lost 4; bases outside the gene matches: 9. The CDR3 is 15 amino acids. CDR1 is SGHDT, CDR2 YYEEEE, per germline. The CDR3 DNA is TGTGCCAGCCGATTACAGGACAGGGGGCTCTATGGCTACACCTTC. Its protein product is CASRLQDRGLYGYTF.

This clone was detected once. The chain links TRBV7-9 to TRBJ1-2; 7 bases match TRBD1. The CDR3 is made up of 13 amino acids. Germline CDR1 reads SEHNR; CDR2 reads FQNEAQ (reference sequence). V shed 5 bases and J 8 bases; nucleotides not matched to a gene: 8. The CDR3 DNA reads as TGTGCCAGCAGCCAGGGGGTAAGAGGCGGCTACACCTTC. It translates to CASSQGVRGGYTF.

There are a few counts of this clone. The rearrangement links TRBV4-3 to TRBJ1-2; maybe TRBD1 (5 bases). V lost 1 base, J lost 0 bases, and 18 bases lay in between. This CDR3 comprises 18 residues. Germline-derived CDR1 and CDR2 are LGHNA and YSLEER. CDR3 in amino acids: CASSQALALQATNYGYTF. The CDR3 DNA sequence: TGCGCCAGCAGCCAAGCCCTCGCCTTACAGGCGACTAACTATGGCTACACCTTC.

The J gene is TRBJ1-1, the V gene TRBV12-3 or TRBV12-4; D is ambiguous. V lost 4 bases and J 5 bases, leaving 5 bases between the germline ends. The CDR3 sequence is 11 residues long. The CDR3 loop is CASSWRTEAFF. In DNA form, the CDR3 reads TGTGCCAGCAGTTGGAGGACTGAAGCTTTCTTT.

This clone has just a few counts. At one end the junction does not follow the germline gene, possibly because of a read error. The chain joins TRBV7-2 to TRBJ1-4; D remains unclear. The CDR3 is 9 amino acids. Germline assignment: CDR1 SGHTA and CDR2 FQGNSA. CDR3 region: CASSFERLF. In DNA form, the CDR3 reads TGTGCCAGCAGCTTCGAACGGTTATTT.

The chain recombines TRBV28 with TRBJ2-1, with 8 positions matching TRBD2. The CDR3 loop spans 14 amino acids. CDR1 and CDR2 from the germline V gene are MDHEN and SYDVKM. Germline trimming cut 3 bases from V and 5 bases from J; bases unmatched to any gene: 3. CDR3 residues: CASSFLREDNEQFF. As DNA, the CDR3 is TGTGCCAGCAGTTTTCTGCGGGAGGACAATGAGCAGTTCTTC.

This chain links TRBV7-4 with TRBJ2-7, with unresolved D. V shed 3 bases and J shed 3 bases, with 12 bases lying between them. Germline assignment: CDR1 SGHVT and CDR2 SQSDAQ. CDR3 length equals 14 residues. The CDR3 coding sequence is TGTGCCAGCAGCTTGGTAATGAACTACTACGAGCAGTACTTC. This gives the protein CASSLVMNYYEQYF.

The chain is built from TRBV7-6 and TRBJ2-1, with 8 nucleotides matching TRBD1. The CDR3 loop spans 15 amino acids. Trimming took 3 bases from V and 4 from J; bases not matched to a gene: 5. CDR1 and CDR2 (germline): SGHVS, FNYEAQ. The CDR3 DNA is TGTGCCAGCAGCTTGGGGGGACAGGTATACAATGAGCAGTTCTTC. Translating gives CASSLGGQVYNEQFF.

The rearrangement joins TRBV28 to TRBJ2-2; a weak D match, TRBD2 (6 bases). The CDR3 contains 16 residues. Trimming took off 2 bases at V and 1 base at J, with 11 bases between the two ends. Germline V CDR1 and CDR2: MDHEN, SYDVKM. Here the CDR3 reads CASSLGTLMNTGELFF. The DNA of the CDR3 is TGTGCCAGCAGTTTAGGGACTCTTATGAACACCGGGGAGCTGTTTTTT.

J is TRBJ1-4 and V is TRBV7-2; a possible D gene is TRBD1 (5 bases). This CDR3 contains 14 residues. V lost 5 bases, J lost 8 bases, and 15 bases lay in between. From germline, CDR1 is SGHTA and CDR2 FQGNSA. The CDR3 loop reads CASSARPGGEKLFF. CDR3 nucleotide sequence: TGTGCCAGCAGCGCCCGTCCGGGGGGAGAAAAACTGTTTTTT.

This clone was detected a few times. The CDR3 DNA reads TGTGCCAGCAGTTCCTACTTGACATCACCCAATCAGCCCCAGCATTTT. Translated: CASSSYLTSPNQPQHF. The chain combines TRBV28 with TRBJ1-5; D is ambiguous. Trimming cost V 4 bases and J 3 bases, with 16 bases left between them. This CDR3 is built from 16 residues. CDR1 MDHEN and CDR2 SYDVKM come from the germline V gene.

The genes are TRBV7-2 and TRBJ1-3, with TRBD1 matching over 7 bases. This CDR3 region has 16 residues. Germline CDR1 is SGHTA and CDR2 is FQGNSA. With V trimmed by 3 bases and J by 4 bases, 9 bases remained unmatched. This chain's CDR3 is CASSFEPTGWGNTIYF. The CDR3 DNA is TGTGCCAGCAGCTTCGAACCGACAGGGTGGGGAAACACCATATATTTT.